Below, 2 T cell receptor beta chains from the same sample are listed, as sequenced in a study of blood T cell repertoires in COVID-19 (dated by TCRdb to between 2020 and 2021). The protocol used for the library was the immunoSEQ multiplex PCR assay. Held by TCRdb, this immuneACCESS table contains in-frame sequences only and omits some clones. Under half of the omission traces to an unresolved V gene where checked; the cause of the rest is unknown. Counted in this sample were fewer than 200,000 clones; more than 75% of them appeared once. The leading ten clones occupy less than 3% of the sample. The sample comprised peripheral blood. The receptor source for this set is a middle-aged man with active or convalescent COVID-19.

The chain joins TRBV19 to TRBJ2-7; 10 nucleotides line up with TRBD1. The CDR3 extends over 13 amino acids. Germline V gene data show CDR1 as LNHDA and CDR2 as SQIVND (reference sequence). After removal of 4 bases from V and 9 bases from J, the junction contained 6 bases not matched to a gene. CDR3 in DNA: TGTGCCAGTAGTACCACAGACAGGGGGCTGCAGTACTTC. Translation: CASSTTDRGLQYF. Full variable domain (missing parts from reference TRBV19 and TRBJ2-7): DGGITQSPKYLFRKEGQNVTLSCEQNLNHDAMYWYRQDPGQGLRLIYYSQIVNDFQKGDIAEGYSVSREKKESFPLTVTSAQKNPTAFYLCASSTTDRGLQYFGPGTRLTVT.

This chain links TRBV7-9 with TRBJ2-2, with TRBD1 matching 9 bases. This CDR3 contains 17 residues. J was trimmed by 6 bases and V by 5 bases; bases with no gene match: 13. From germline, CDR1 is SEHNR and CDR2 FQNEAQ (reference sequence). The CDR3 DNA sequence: TGTGCCAGCAGCGGGGACCTCGGGGGACAGGGAGCCGGGGAGCTGTTTTTT. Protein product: CASSGDLGGQGAGELFF.